This entry is about one TCR beta chain. The trim removed 0 bases at V and 8 bases at J, leaving 5 bases unmatched. The germline V gene encodes CDR1 LGHNA and CDR2 YSLEER. The CDR3 covers 15 residues. Repertoires were generated with immunoSEQ multiplex PCR, while TCRdb's copy carries only in-frame clones and drops some. The data hold about 83,000 clones, with 65% to 85% observed a single time. The data originate from a study of blood T cell repertoires in COVID-19. Study background: Both acute and convalescent COVID-19 samples were obtained from the United States, Italy and Spain. From T cells, B-cell-depleted T cells, or PBMCs came the material, which was cDNA or gDNA.

The receptor was isolated from a woman of 80 years or more with acute or convalescent COVID-19. The sample comprised peripheral blood. The chain uses TRBV4-3 and TRBJ1-4; 8 nucleotides align to TRBD1. This CDR3 is CASSQDYRGVEKLFF. DNA for the CDR3: TGCGCCAGCAGCCAAGATTACAGGGGGGTGGAAAAACTGTTTTTT.